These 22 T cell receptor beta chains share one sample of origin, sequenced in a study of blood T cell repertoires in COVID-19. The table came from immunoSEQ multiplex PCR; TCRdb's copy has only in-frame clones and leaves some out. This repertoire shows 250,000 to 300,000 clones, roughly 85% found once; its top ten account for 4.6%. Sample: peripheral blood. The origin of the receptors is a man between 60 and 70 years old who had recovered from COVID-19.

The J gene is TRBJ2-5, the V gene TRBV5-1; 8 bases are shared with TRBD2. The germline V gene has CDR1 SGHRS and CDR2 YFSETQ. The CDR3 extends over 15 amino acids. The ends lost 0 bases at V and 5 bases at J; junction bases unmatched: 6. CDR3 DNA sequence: TGCGCCAGCAGCTTGGAGGGACTAGGTTTTGAGACCCAGTACTTC. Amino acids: CASSLEGLGFETQYF.

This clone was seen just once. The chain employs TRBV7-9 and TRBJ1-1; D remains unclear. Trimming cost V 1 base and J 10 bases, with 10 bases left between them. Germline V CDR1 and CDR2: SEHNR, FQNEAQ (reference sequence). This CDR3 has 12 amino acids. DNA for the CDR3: TGTGCCAGCAGCTTAGGCCAGAGAGGAGCTTTCTTT. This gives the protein CASSLGQRGAFF.

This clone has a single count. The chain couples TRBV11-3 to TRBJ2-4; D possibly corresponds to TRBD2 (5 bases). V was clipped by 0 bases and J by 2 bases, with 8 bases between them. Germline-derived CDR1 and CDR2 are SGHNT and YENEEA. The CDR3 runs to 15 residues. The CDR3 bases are TGTGCCAGCAGCTTAGATGGGAGAACCAAAAACATTCAGTACTTC. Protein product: CASSLDGRTKNIQYF.

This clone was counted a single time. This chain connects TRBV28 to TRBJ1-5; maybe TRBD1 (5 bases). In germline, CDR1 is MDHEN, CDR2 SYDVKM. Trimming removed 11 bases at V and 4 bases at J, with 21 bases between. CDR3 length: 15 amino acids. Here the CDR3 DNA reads TGTGCCGGGTCCCGGGGCGGGGCGCGGAATCAGCCCCAGCATTTT. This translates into CAGSRGGARNQPQHF.

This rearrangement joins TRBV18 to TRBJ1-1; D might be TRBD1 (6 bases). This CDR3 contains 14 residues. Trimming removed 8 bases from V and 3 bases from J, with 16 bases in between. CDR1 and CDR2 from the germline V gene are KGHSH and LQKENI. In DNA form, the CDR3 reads TGTGCCAGCACAGTATTGGACAGAGACACTGAAGCTTTCTTT. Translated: CASTVLDRDTEAFF.

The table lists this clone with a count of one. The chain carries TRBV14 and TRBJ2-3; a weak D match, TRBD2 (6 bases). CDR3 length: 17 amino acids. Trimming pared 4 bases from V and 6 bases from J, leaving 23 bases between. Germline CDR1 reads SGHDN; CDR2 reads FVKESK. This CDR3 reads CASSPGGPRFIWDTQYF. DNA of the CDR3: TGTGCCAGCAGCCCCGGGGGACCCAGGTTCATTTGGGATACGCAGTATTTT.

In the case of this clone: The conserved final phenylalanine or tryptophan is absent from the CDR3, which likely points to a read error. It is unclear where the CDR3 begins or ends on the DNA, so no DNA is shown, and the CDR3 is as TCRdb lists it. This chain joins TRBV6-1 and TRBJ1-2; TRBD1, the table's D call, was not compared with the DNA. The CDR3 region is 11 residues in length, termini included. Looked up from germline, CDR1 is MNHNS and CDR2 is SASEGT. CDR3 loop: CASSERLGQVV.

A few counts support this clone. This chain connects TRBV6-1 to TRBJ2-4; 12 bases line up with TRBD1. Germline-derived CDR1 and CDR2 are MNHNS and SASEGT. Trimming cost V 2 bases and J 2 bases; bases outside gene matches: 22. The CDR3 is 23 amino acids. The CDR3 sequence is CASSERVGTGGFSGSGSKNIQYF. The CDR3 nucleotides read TGTGCCAGCAGTGAACGAGTAGGGACAGGGGGCTTCAGCGGGAGCGGATCCAAAAACATTCAGTACTTC.

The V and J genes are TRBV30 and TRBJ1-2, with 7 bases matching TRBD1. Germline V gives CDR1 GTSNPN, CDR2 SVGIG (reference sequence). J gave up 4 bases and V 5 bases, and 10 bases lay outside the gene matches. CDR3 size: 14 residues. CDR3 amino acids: CAWSPGGTAYGYTF. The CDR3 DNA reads TGTGCCTGGTCCCCTGGAGGGACAGCCTATGGCTACACCTTC.

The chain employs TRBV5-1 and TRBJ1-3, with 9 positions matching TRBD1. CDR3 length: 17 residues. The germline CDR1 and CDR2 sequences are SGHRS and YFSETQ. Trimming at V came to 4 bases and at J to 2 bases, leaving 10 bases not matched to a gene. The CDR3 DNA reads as TGCGCCAGCAGCCCGGGGGACAGGGTCTACCCTGGAAACACCATATATTTT. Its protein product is CASSPGDRVYPGNTIYF. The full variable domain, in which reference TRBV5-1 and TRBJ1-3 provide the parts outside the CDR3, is KAGVTQTPRYLIKTRGQQVTLSCSPISGHRSVSWYQQTPGQGLQFLFEYFSETQRNKGNFPGRFSGRQFSNSRSEMNVSTLELGDSALYLCASSPGDRVYPGNTIYFGEGSWLTVV.

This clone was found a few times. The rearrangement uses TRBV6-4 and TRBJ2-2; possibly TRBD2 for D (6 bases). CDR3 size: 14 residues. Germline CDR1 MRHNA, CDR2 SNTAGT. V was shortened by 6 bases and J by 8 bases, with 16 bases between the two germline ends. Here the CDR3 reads CASSLSGGSGELFF. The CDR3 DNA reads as TGTGCCAGCAGCCTCTCCGGGGGTTCGGGGGAGCTGTTTTTT.

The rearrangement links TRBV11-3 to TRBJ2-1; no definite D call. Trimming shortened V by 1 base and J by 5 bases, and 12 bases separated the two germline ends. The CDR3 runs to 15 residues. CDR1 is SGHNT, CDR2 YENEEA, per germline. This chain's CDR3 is CASSLGRNLNNEQFF. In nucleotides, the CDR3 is TGTGCCAGCAGCTTAGGGCGGAACCTGAACAATGAGCAGTTCTTC.

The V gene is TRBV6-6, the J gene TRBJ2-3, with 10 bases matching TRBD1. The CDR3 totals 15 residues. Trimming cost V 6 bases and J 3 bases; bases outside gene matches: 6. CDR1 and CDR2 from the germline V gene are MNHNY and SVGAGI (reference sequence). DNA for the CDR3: TGTGCCAGCAGCTACCCGGGACAGGGGACAGATACGCAGTATTTT. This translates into CASSYPGQGTDTQYF.

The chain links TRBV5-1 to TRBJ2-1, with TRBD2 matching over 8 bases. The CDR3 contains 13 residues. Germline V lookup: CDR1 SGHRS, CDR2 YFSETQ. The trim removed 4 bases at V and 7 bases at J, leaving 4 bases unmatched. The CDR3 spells CASSNPSGNEQFF. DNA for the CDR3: TGCGCCAGCAGCAACCCTAGCGGGAATGAGCAGTTCTTC.

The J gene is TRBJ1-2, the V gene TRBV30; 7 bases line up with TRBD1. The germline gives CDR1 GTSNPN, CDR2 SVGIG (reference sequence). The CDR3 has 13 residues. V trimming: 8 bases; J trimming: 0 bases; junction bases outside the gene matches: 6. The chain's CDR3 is CARTGEANYGYTF. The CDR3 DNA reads TGTGCCCGCACAGGGGAGGCTAACTATGGCTACACCTTC.

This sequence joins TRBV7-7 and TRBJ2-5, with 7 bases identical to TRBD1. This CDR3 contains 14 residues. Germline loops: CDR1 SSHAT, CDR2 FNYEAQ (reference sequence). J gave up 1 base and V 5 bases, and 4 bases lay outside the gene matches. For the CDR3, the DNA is TGTGCCAGCAGCCAAAACAGGGGCCAAGAGACCCAGTACTTC. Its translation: CASSQNRGQETQYF.

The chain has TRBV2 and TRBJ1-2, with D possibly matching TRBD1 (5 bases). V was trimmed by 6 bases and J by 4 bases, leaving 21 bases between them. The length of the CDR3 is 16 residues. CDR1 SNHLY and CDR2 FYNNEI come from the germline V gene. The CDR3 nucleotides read TGTGCCAGCAGCCCGGGGGGGATGGGCGGAGCCTATGGCTACACCTTC. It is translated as CASSPGGMGGAYGYTF. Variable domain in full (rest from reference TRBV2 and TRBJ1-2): EPEVTQTPSHQVTQMGQEVILRCVPISNHLYFYWYRQILGQKVEFLVSFYNNEISEKSEIFDDQFSVERPDGSNFTLKIRSTKLEDSAMYFCASSPGGMGGAYGYTFGSGTRLTVV.

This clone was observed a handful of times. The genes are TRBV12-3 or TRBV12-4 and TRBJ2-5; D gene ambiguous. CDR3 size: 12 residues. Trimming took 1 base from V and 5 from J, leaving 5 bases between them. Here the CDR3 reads CASSLERETQYF. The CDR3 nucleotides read TGTGCCAGCAGTTTAGAACGGGAGACCCAGTACTTC.

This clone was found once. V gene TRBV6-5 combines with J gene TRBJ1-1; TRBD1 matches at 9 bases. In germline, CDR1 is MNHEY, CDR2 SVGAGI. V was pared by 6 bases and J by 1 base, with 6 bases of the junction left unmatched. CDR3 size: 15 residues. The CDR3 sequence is CASSRGQGTNTEAFF. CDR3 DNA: TGTGCCAGCAGCCGAGGACAGGGGACGAACACTGAAGCTTTCTTT.

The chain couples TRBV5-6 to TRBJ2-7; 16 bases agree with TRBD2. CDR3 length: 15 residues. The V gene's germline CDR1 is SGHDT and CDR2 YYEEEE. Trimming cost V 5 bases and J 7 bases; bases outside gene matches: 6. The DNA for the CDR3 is TGTGCCAGCAGGCTGGGACTAGCGGGAGGGGAAGAGCAGTACTTC. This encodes CASRLGLAGGEEQYF.

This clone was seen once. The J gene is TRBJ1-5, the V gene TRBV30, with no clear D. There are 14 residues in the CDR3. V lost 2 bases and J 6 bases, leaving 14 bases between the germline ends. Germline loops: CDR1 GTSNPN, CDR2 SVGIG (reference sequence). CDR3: CAWSRGRLGQPQHF. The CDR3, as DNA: TGTGCCTGGAGTCGCGGGAGACTTGGTCAGCCCCAGCATTTT.

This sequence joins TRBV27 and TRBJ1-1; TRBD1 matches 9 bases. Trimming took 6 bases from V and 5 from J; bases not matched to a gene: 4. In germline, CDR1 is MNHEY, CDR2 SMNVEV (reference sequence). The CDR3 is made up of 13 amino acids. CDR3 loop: CASSRTGATEAFF. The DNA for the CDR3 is TGTGCCAGCAGCCGGACAGGGGCGACTGAAGCTTTCTTT.